Shown below are 10 T cell receptor beta chains from a single sample sequenced in a study of control samples from healthy donors and cancer patients. Using immunoSEQ multiplex PCR, the repertoire was profiled, and TCRdb retains in-frame clones only, with some absent. In the table there are 120,000 or so clones, about 89% of which are singletons. The source material was blood. These receptors all come from a man aged 50 or older in good health.

The chain carries TRBV16 and TRBJ1-1, with no clear D. Germline V gives CDR1 KGHSY, CDR2 FQNENV. This CDR3 spans 14 amino acids. Trimming took 1 base from V and 3 from J, leaving 9 bases between them. This CDR3 is CASSQYQADTEAFF. The CDR3 DNA reads TGTGCCAGCAGCCAATACCAAGCGGACACTGAAGCTTTCTTT.

The chain employs TRBV2 and TRBJ1-5; TRBD1 aligns across 8 bases. CDR1 is SNHLY and CDR2 is FYNNEI in the germline V gene. This CDR3 comprises 14 residues. The J segment lost 4 bases and the V segment lost 6 bases, leaving 5 bases of the junction unmatched. Written as DNA, the CDR3 is TGTGCCAGCAGCCAAGGACAGGGAAATCAGCCCCAGCATTTT. Protein sequence: CASSQGQGNQPQHF.

The chain has TRBV3-1 (or the pseudogene TRBV3-2) and TRBJ2-3, with D possibly matching TRBD2 (5 bases). Germline V gene lookup returns CDR1 LGHDT and CDR2 YNNKEL (reference sequence). Trimming cost V 6 bases and J 5 bases, with 9 bases left between them. The CDR3 has 12 amino acids. The CDR3 bases are TGTGCCAGCAGTTCGAGCGGAGATACGCAGTATTTT. It encodes CASSSSGDTQYF.

The J gene is TRBJ2-1, the V gene TRBV6-1; perhaps TRBD2 as D (5 bases). With 0 bases removed from V and 5 bases from J, the gap between germline ends came to 14 bases. Germline-derived CDR1 and CDR2 are MNHNS and SASEGT. The CDR3 extends over 16 amino acids. The CDR3 sequence: CASSEALGLGNNEQFF. DNA for the CDR3: TGTGCCAGCAGTGAAGCGCTCGGACTTGGGAACAATGAGCAGTTCTTC.

This chain links TRBV5-1 with TRBJ1-2; 10 bases fit TRBD1. The CDR3 is 19 residues long. J gave up 2 bases and V 0 bases, and 13 bases lay outside the gene matches. Per germline, CDR1 SGHRS and CDR2 YFSETQ. The CDR3 protein is CASSLAPVRDRGPNYGYTF. Written as DNA, the CDR3 is TGCGCCAGCAGCTTGGCTCCGGTCCGGGACAGGGGACCCAACTATGGCTACACCTTC.

J is TRBJ2-7 and V is TRBV18; the D gene is possibly TRBD1 (6 bases). CDR1 is KGHSH, CDR2 LQKENI, per germline. V lost 4 bases and J 3 bases, leaving 7 bases between the germline ends. The CDR3 consists of 12 residues. CDR3 DNA: TGTGCCAGCTCACAGGACAGCTACGAGCAGTACTTC. Its protein is CASSQDSYEQYF.

V usage is TRBV5-5 and J usage is TRBJ2-5; 8 positions agree with TRBD1. CDR1 and CDR2 (germline): SGHKS, YYEKEE (reference sequence). Trimming removed 4 bases from V and 1 base from J; junction bases left unmatched: 9. The CDR3 covers 16 residues. Here the CDR3 reads CASSKEFTGGQETQYF. The CDR3 coding sequence is TGTGCCAGCAGCAAAGAATTTACAGGGGGCCAAGAGACCCAGTACTTC.

The V call is TRBV27, the J call TRBJ2-3; 7 nucleotides agree with TRBD1. In germline, CDR1 is MNHEY, CDR2 SMNVEV (reference sequence). Trimming cost V 3 bases and J 2 bases; bases outside gene matches: 8. The CDR3 loop spans 16 amino acids. The CDR3 DNA reads as TGTGCCAGCAGTTTCTCGGGACAGCACTTCACAGATACGCAGTATTTT. As protein: CASSFSGQHFTDTQYF.

This chain joins TRBV18 and TRBJ2-7; no firm D call. The V and J ends lost 4 bases and 3 bases respectively, with 10 bases between them. The germline V gene has CDR1 KGHSH and CDR2 LQKENI. CDR3 length: 13 amino acids. This CDR3 reads CASSLSQDYEQYF. CDR3 nucleotides: TGTGCCAGCTCACTTAGCCAGGACTACGAGCAGTACTTC.

V usage is TRBV5-6 and J usage is TRBJ1-6; TRBD1 might be the D (5 bases). V lost 2 bases, J lost 6 bases, and 15 bases lay in between. There are 16 residues in the CDR3. In germline, CDR1 is SGHDT, CDR2 YYEEEE. CDR3 loop: CASSLRGTDPNSPLHF. CDR3 sequence (DNA): TGTGCCAGCAGCTTACGCGGGACCGACCCTAATTCACCCCTCCACTTT.